This entry features one TCR beta chain sequence. Its antigen remains undetermined. Nothing much larger sits one base from this clone, and base qualities are not available. On the day of marrow donation, related bone marrow donors gave peripheral blood samples. Peripheral blood and bone marrow mononuclear cells were isolated by Ficoll-Hypaque density centrifugation and were cryopreserved. TRB sequencing was run on genomic DNA with either the immunoSEQ assay at survey resolution or the hsTCRB kit. Per the source publication's procedure: The immunoSEQ software was used for initial read processing, and the LymphoSeq R package was used for repertoire analyses. For each TRB dataset, clonality was calculated as 1 minus normalized Shannon entropy, and the Gini coefficient was computed as well. To infer phenotypes in unsorted samples, TRB sequences from sorted subsets of the recipient or donor were mapped onto unsorted samples from the same recipient. In its TCRdb copy, this immuneACCESS table keeps in-frame sequences only and misses some clones. Where compared with another copy, unresolved V genes explain less than half of these, and the others have no known cause. From that table come the V and J calls and clone size; the DNA was used to work out D and trimming. Within this sample are 66,000 or so clones, with about 94% of them counted one time only. The ten most abundant clones make up nearly 3% of the sample.

This sample stems from a study of T cells after posttransplantation cyclophosphamide (dated by TCRdb to about 2016). Background on the whole study: Using TRB sequencing, the study followed how the T cell repertoire reconstituted after myeloablative bone marrow transplantation in which posttransplantation cyclophosphamide served as GVHD prophylaxis. Antigen receptor sequencing was done on samples from roughly 38 PTCy-treated patients and from approximately 16 related bone marrow donors of those patients. Blood from all 35 or so PTCy patients who had 1-year posttransplant specimens underwent TRB sequencing. In 3 patients, up to roughly 3 additional blood samples taken between 2 and 5.2 years after transplant also underwent TRB sequencing, as did pretransplant blood from a handful of patients. TRA and TRB clonality were tightly correlated in 9 or 10 samples, so subsequent TCR analyses focused on TRB only. Public TRB sequences were checked against a database of over 3,000 sequences associated with responses to pathogens, tumor antigens, self-antigens and alloantigens. Paper-wide results and their limitations: The TRB repertoires of T cells infiltrating skin or the GI tract showed only limited overlap with the TRB repertoires found in blood. Across roughly 49 patients, TRB clonality was highly associated with recipient CMV seropositivity and CMV reactivation, and diversity in PTCy patients was similar to diversity in CNI/methotrexate controls. Donor-recipient similarity was low at 1-2 months but increased during the first year, and donor CD8+ memory clones often dominated later blood repertoires.

V and J are truncated by 3 bases and 4 bases respectively, leaving an intervening sequence of 12 bases. CDR1 and CDR2, looked up from the germline V gene (reference sequence), are LNHDA and SQIVND. The CDR3 goes from the cysteine to the phenylalanine over 14 residues. The only DNA kept is the CDR3, 42 bases in frame from the first base. This sequence uses TRBV19 and TRBJ1-2; the D gene remains uncertain. The clonotype comes from a young woman in good health and a related stem cell transplant donor. The sequenced sample was PBMCs. The CDR3 is CASSMSGFLYGYTF. The bases are TGTGCCAGTAGTATGTCGGGATTCCTCTATGGCTACACCTTC.